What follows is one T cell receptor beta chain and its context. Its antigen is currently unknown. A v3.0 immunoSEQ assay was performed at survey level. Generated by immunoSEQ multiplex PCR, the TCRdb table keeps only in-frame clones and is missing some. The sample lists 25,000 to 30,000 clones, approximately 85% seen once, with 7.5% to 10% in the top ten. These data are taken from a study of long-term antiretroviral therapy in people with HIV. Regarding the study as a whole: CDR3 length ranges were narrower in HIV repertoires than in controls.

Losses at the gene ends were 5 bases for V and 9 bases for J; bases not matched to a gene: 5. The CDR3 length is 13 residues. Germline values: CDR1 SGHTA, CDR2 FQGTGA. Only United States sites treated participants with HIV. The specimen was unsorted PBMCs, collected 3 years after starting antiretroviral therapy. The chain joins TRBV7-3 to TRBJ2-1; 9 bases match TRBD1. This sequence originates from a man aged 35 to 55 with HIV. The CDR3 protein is CASSPGTGSEQFF. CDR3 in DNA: TGTGCCAGCAGCCCGGGGACAGGGAGTGAGCAGTTCTTC. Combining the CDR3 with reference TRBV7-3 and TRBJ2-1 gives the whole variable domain GAGVSQTPSNKVTEKGKYVELRCDPISGHTALYWYRQSLGQGPEFLIYFQGTGAADDSGLPNDRFFAVRPEGSVSTLKIQRTERGDSAVYLCASSPGTGSEQFFGPGTRLTVL.